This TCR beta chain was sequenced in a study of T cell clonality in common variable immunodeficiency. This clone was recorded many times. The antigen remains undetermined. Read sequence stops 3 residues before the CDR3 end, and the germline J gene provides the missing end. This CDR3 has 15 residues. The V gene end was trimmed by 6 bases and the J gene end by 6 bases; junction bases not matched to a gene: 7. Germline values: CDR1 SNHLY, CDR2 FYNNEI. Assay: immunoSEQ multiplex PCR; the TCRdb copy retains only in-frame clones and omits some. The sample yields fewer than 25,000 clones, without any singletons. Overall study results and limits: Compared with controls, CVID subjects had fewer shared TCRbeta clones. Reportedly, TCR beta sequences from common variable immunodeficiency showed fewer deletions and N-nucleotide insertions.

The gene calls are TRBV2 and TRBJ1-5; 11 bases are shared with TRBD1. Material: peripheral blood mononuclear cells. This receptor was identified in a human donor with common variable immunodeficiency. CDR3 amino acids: CASRQGTGGTQPQHF. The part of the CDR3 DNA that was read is TGTGCCAGCAGGCAGGGGACAGGGGGAACTCAGCCC. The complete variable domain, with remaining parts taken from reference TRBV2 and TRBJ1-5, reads EPEVTQTPSHQVTQMGQEVILRCVPISNHLYFYWYRQILGQKVEFLVSFYNNEISEKSEIFDDQFSVERPDGSNFTLKIRSTKLEDSAMYFCASRQGTGGTQPQHFGDGTRLSIL.